This TCR beta chain was profiled in a study of somatic mutations in cytotoxic T cells in rheumatoid arthritis (dated by TCRdb to 2016 to 2017). Study-level background: Patient peripheral blood (about 31 ml EDTA) was drawn right after diagnosis and before any treatment started. Whether expanded CD8+ T-cell clones in untreated, newly diagnosed rheumatoid arthritis carry somatic mutations was the study question, and clonality was characterized with TCRB deep sequencing. TCRB deep sequencing was performed for roughly 69 rheumatoid arthritis patients and approximately 18 healthy controls. Sorted V beta1+ cells also underwent TCRB sequencing, and some V beta antibody-stained T-cell populations were flow-sorted at nearly 100% purity on a FACSAria II or Sony SH800. The median ages of the patient and control groups were essentially identical. Overall study results and their limits: CD8+ clonality increased with age in patients (Spearman r of about 0.49) but not in healthy controls. Several identical CD8+ TCRB sequences were found in both blood and synovial fluid, and in about an eighth of the roughly 60 patients the largest CD8+ clone exceeded 20% of CD8+ cells. The slight underrepresentation of TRBV07 in patients was not corrected for multiple comparisons. There was no significant difference in CD8+ T-cell clonality between rheumatoid arthritis patients and age-matched healthy controls. The expanded CD8+ clones had unknown antigen targets, and not appearing in virus-specific databases did not rule out that they were virus-specific.

TCRB CDR3 sequencing used the immunoSEQ assay on genomic DNA. The authors' pipeline ran thus. Published virus-specific TCRB sequences were compared with patient CD8+ clones larger than 1%, and only a few matches were found. Analyses were restricted to productive TCRB rearrangements. Clonality was calculated as a Shannon entropy-based productive clonality index, and a clone was defined by a unique TCRB CDR3 sequence. The template counts of each clone relative to the total templates per sample were used to calculate repertoire overlap between two samples. Flow cytometry-measured V-gene usage correlated with V-gene usage from TCRB sequencing, with a Spearman r of approximately 0.55. Held by TCRdb, this immuneACCESS table contains in-frame sequences only and omits some clones. Under half of the omission traces to an unresolved V gene where checked; the cause of the rest is unknown. The V and J calls and clone size come from that table; D and trimming were worked out from the DNA. For this sample the table gives 15,000 to 20,000 clones, of which 60% to 85% were detected only once. About 28% of the sample is in the top ten clones.

On an AutoMACS, CD4+ and CD8+ cells were isolated via positive magnetic bead selection, and their purity was verified by flow cytometry. After a first flow cytometry screen using a TCR V beta antibody panel, clonal expansions were characterized through TCRB deep sequencing of sorted CD8+ fractions. Isolation of peripheral blood mononuclear cells was done through Ficoll-Paque PLUS density gradient separation. DNA from CD4-enriched, CD8-enriched or PBMC samples was extracted using Nucleospin Tissue or Tissue XS kits and then quantified on a Qubit 2.0 fluorometer. The CDR3 contains 15 residues, cysteine and phenylalanine counted. Only the CDR3 region is kept as DNA, spanning 45 bases read in frame from base 1. V is shortened by 0 bases, J by 1 base, and the region joining them spans 9 bases. The germline V gene specifies KGHSH as CDR1 and LQKENI as CDR2. Concerning this clone: This clone's antigen is unknown. No base quality information exists; no much larger clone differs at one position.

The chain employs TRBV18 and TRBJ1-1, with the D gene not clear enough to name. Material for sequencing was CD8+ T cells sorted from blood. The TCR was taken from an adult with rheumatoid arthritis. The CDR3 protein is CASSPPGRRNTEAFF. The nucleotide sequence reads TGTGCCAGCTCACCACCGGGGAGGAGGAACACTGAAGCTTTCTTT. This CDR3, with the reference TRBV18 and TRBJ1-1 proteins standing in past its ends, gives the full variable domain NAGVMQNPRHLVRRRGQEARLRCSPMKGHSHVYWYRQLPEEGLKFMVYLQKENIIDESGMPKERFSAEFPKEGPSILRIQQVVRGDSAAYFCASSPPGRRNTEAFFGQGTRLTVV.